Here is one T cell receptor (beta chain) with its context. The target antigen is unknown. PCR was performed using 60 Vbeta and 13 Jbeta primers. The table came from immunoSEQ multiplex PCR; TCRdb's copy has only in-frame clones and leaves some out. Of some 140,000 clones in the sample, over 70% were seen once. These data are taken from a study of cytomegalovirus exposure and HLA in healthy donors. Study-level points and caveats: In vitro work confirmed that three CMV-associated chains recognize CMV antigens. What a later analysis showed was that several of the most significant clusters appeared linked to common viral pathogens. Later, TCR association rates were found to vary by HLA locus, highest for DRB1 and lowest for HLA-C.

The CDR3 spans 13 residues. Germline-derived CDR1 and CDR2 are SGHNT and YYREEE (reference sequence). The V gene lost 0 bases and the J gene lost 12 bases, with 13 bases spanning the gap. Sample: PBMCs. This clonotype originated in a woman in her thirties or forties in good health and CMV-seronegative. The chain employs TRBV5-4 and TRBJ2-1; D is uncertain. CDR3 region: CASSLGQNLWQFF. The DNA of the CDR3 is TGTGCCAGCAGCTTGGGCCAGAACCTGTGGCAGTTCTTC.